This entry lists 31 T cell receptor beta chains sequenced from one sample in a study of shared clonotypes between healthy human individuals. TCRdb's copy holds only in-frame clones and misses some; the assay was immunoSEQ multiplex PCR. The sample has 2,500,000 or so clones; more than 85% are singletons. Material: naive CD4+ T cells from PBMCs. Subset here: CD45RA+ positively selected. The receptors stem from a man aged 18 to 35 in good health. Some clones in this sample may be carry-over from other donors' samples.

The chain employs TRBV18 and TRBJ2-7; TRBD2 is a possible D gene (5 bases). CDR3 size: 13 residues. V was pared by 1 base and J by 6 bases, with 10 bases between. Germline CDR1 is KGHSH and CDR2 is LQKENI. The CDR3 spells CASSPRVAGEQYF. Here the CDR3 DNA reads TGTGCCAGCTCACCACGGGTGGCGGGCGAGCAGTACTTC.

This clone was seen once. The J gene is TRBJ2-2, the V gene TRBV18, with D uncertain. This CDR3 contains 13 residues. Per the germline V gene, CDR1 is KGHSH and CDR2 is LQKENI. V shed 3 bases and J shed 9 bases, with 11 bases lying between them. CDR3 DNA sequence: TGTGCCAGCTCACCCGGTTCTGGCTGGGAGCTGTTTTTT. As protein: CASSPGSGWELFF.

The chain has TRBV20-1 and TRBJ1-2; 10 positions match TRBD1. V gave up 7 bases and J gave up 7 bases; unmatched junction bases: 3. In germline, CDR1 is DFQATT, CDR2 SNEGSKA (reference sequence). The length of the CDR3 is 11 residues. CDR3 nucleotide sequence: TGCAGTGTCAGGACAGGGGGTGGCTACACCTTC. This encodes CSVRTGGGYTF.

Note on this clone: Additional DNA sequences in this sample encode the identical CDR3. J is TRBJ2-7 and V is TRBV28, with D unclear. Germline CDR1 is MDHEN and CDR2 is SYDVKM. Trimming took off 6 bases at V and 4 bases at J, with 10 bases between the two ends. This CDR3 spans 12 amino acids. The CDR3 DNA reads TGTGCCAGCAGCCCCCCTGGGTACGAGCAGTACTTC. It translates to CASSPPGYEQYF.

The chain links TRBV19 to TRBJ2-3; a possible D gene is TRBD1 (6 bases). The CDR3 consists of 15 residues. The V gene lost 6 bases and the J gene lost 2 bases, with 15 bases spanning the gap. Germline assignment: CDR1 LNHDA and CDR2 SQIVND (reference sequence). CDR3 sequence (DNA): TGTGCCAGTAGGAGGGGGACGATCTACACAGATACGCAGTATTTT. Translated, it gives CASRRGTIYTDTQYF.

This clone was observed once. The DNA is left out, because the CDR3 cannot be placed on it with certainty; the CDR3 is given as TCRdb lists it. V and J are TRBV29-1 and TRBJ2-1; the D call of TRBD1 is as the table states it, not checked on the DNA. 10 amino acids form the CDR3, both terminal residues included. Germline-derived CDR1 and CDR2 are SQVTM and ANQGSEA. CDR3 residues: CSVGTGTGFF.

This chain joins TRBV6-4 and TRBJ2-1; no clear D gene. The V end was cut by 0 bases, the J end by 0 bases, with 9 bases between. The CDR3 has 16 residues. Germline assignment: CDR1 MRHNA and CDR2 SNTAGT. The CDR3 DNA reads TGTGCCAGCAGTGACTCGTGGGTGAGCTCCTACAATGAGCAGTTCTTC. It codes for CASSDSWVSSYNEQFF.

A note on this clone: Other DNA sequences in the sample encode the same CDR3. The rearrangement joins TRBV7-2 to TRBJ2-1; 8 nucleotides line up with TRBD2. This CDR3 contains 15 residues. From germline, CDR1 is SGHTA and CDR2 FQGNSA. The J segment lost 1 base and the V segment lost 5 bases, leaving 4 bases of the junction unmatched. CDR3 nucleotide sequence: TGTGCCAGCAGCCGCACTAGCGGATCCTACAATGAGCAGTTCTTC. This codes for CASSRTSGSYNEQFF.

The rearrangement links TRBV10-1 to TRBJ1-5; D gene ambiguous. This CDR3 has 12 residues. V lost 3 bases and J 4 bases, leaving 4 bases between the germline ends. CDR1 and CDR2 from the germline V gene are WNHNN and SYGVQD (reference sequence). The CDR3 DNA sequence: TGCGCCAGCAGTGACACGAATCAGCCCCAGCATTTT. Protein sequence: CASSDTNQPQHF.

This chain joins TRBV18 and TRBJ1-2; D perhaps matches TRBD1 (6 bases). With 1 base removed from V and 7 bases from J, the gap between germline ends came to 19 bases. Germline assignment: CDR1 KGHSH and CDR2 LQKENI. This CDR3 comprises 16 residues. The CDR3, as DNA: TGTGCCAGCTCACCACTCCGACAGGACGTAAGTGGTGGCTACACCTTC. As protein: CASSPLRQDVSGGYTF.

V usage is TRBV7-6 and J usage is TRBJ1-2; 7 nucleotides line up with TRBD1. Germline CDR1 reads SGHVS; CDR2 reads FNYEAQ. The CDR3 runs 13 residues. V shed 6 bases and J 8 bases; nucleotides not matched to a gene: 9. The CDR3 sequence: CASRPTGVGGYTF. Written as DNA, the CDR3 is TGTGCCAGCAGACCTACAGGGGTCGGGGGCTACACCTTC.

The chain is built from TRBV21-1 and TRBJ2-7; TRBD1, the table's D call, lacks a check against the DNA. TRBV21-1 is shown as a pseudogene. The CDR3 is made up of 14 amino acids. The CDR3 spells CASSSAGTGPEQYF. The DNA for the CDR3 is TGTGCCAGCAGCTCGGCCGGGACAGGGCCCGAGCAGTACTTC.

This clone was detected once. The chain links TRBV7-3 to TRBJ2-1; 10 nucleotides agree with TRBD2. This CDR3 comprises 19 residues. The trim removed 4 bases at V and 0 bases at J, leaving 12 bases unmatched. Germline loops: CDR1 SGHTA, CDR2 FQGTGA. CDR3 protein: CASSSSLAGYLSSYNEQFF. The CDR3 DNA reads as TGTGCCAGCAGCTCCTCACTAGCGGGATATCTCAGCTCCTACAATGAGCAGTTCTTC.

Comments on this clone: Other DNA sequences in the same sample also yield this CDR3. The CDR3 sequence is CASKKGGAYEQYF. DNA for the CDR3: TGTGCCAGCAAAAAAGGGGGGGCCTACGAGCAGTACTTC. This chain connects TRBV28 to TRBJ2-7; D is possibly TRBD2 (7 bases). The CDR3 runs to 13 residues. The V gene lost 7 bases and the J gene lost 2 bases, with 12 bases spanning the gap. The germline V gene encodes CDR1 MDHEN and CDR2 SYDVKM.

This clone showed up just a few times. The chain couples TRBV7-2 to TRBJ1-1; tentative D call: TRBD1 (6 bases). The CDR3 covers 15 residues. V was clipped by 2 bases and J by 0 bases, with 10 bases between them. Germline CDR1 SGHTA, CDR2 FQGNSA. CDR3 sequence reads: CASSLWNRVNTEAFF. The CDR3 DNA reads TGTGCCAGCAGCTTATGGAACAGGGTGAACACTGAAGCTTTCTTT.

The chain carries TRBV6-1 and TRBJ2-7; TRBD2 aligns across 11 bases. Germline assignment: CDR1 MNHNS and CDR2 SASEGT. With 8 bases clipped from V and 4 bases from J, the junction kept 7 bases outside the gene matches. The CDR3 covers 14 residues. This chain's CDR3 is CASVIAGGPYEQYF. The CDR3 coding sequence is TGTGCCAGCGTCATAGCGGGAGGGCCTTACGAGCAGTACTTC.

The rearrangement uses TRBV28 and TRBJ1-5; D possibly corresponds to TRBD1 (6 bases). The CDR3 consists of 16 residues. CDR1 is MDHEN, CDR2 SYDVKM, per germline. With 4 bases removed from V and 2 bases from J, the gap between germline ends came to 15 bases. For the CDR3, the DNA is TGTGCCAGCAGTTCCCCCCCCGGGGGCGGCAATCAGCCCCAGCATTTT. Protein sequence: CASSSPPGGGNQPQHF.

V gene TRBV30 combines with J gene TRBJ1-4, with 8 nucleotides matching TRBD1. Germline V lookup: CDR1 GTSNPN, CDR2 SVGIG (reference sequence). The V gene end was trimmed by 3 bases and the J gene end by 7 bases; junction bases not matched to a gene: 7. The CDR3 covers 14 residues. CDR3 sequence: CAWRRQGLGEKLFF. CDR3 in DNA: TGTGCCTGGAGAAGACAGGGGTTGGGTGAAAAACTGTTTTTT.

The rearrangement links TRBV2 to TRBJ2-5; the match to TRBD2 covers 15 bases. This CDR3 has 19 amino acids. The germline CDR1 and CDR2 sequences are SNHLY and FYNNEI. The V segment lost 4 bases and the J segment 0 bases; nucleotides outside the gene matches: 9. The CDR3 loop reads CASSGGLAGGPGYQETQYF. The CDR3 DNA reads TGTGCCAGCAGTGGAGGACTAGCGGGAGGGCCGGGGTACCAAGAGACCCAGTACTTC.

In the case of this clone: The sample carries other DNA sequences with the same CDR3. V gene TRBV5-1 combines with J gene TRBJ2-7, with 7 bases that match TRBD2. J was trimmed by 2 bases and V by 2 bases; bases with no gene match: 7. CDR3 length: 15 residues. Germline assignment: CDR1 SGHRS and CDR2 YFSETQ. The CDR3 nucleotides read TGCGCCAGCAGCTTAGGGTCAGGGACTACCTACGAGCAGTACTTC. Translating it yields CASSLGSGTTYEQYF.

The V call is TRBV9, the J call TRBJ1-2, with D perhaps TRBD1 (6 bases). Germline values: CDR1 SGDLS, CDR2 YYNGEE. This CDR3 contains 14 residues. Trimming stripped 6 bases from V and 4 bases from J, with 16 bases between. The CDR3 region is CASTPRTDSYGYTF. For the CDR3, the DNA is TGTGCCAGCACCCCCAGGACGGACAGCTATGGCTACACCTTC.

This rearrangement joins TRBV9 to TRBJ2-1; D is possibly TRBD1 or TRBD2 (5 bases each). Germline CDR1 reads SGDLS; CDR2 reads YYNGEE. The CDR3 contains 15 residues. The ends were cut back, 0 bases at V and 4 bases at J, with 11 bases in the middle. CDR3 nucleotide sequence: TGTGCCAGCAGCGTAGGAGGGACCTTTTACAATGAGCAGTTCTTC. Its translation: CASSVGGTFYNEQFF. Based on the CDR3 plus reference TRBV9 and TRBJ2-1, the full variable domain is DSGVTQTPKHLITATGQRVTLRCSPRSGDLSVYWYQQSLDQGLQFLIQYYNGEERAKGNILERFSAQQFPDLHSELNLSSLELGDSALYFCASSVGGTFYNEQFFGPGTRLTVL.

In its sample, this clone was seen once. The V call is TRBV28, the J call TRBJ1-1; a possible D gene is TRBD1 (6 bases). Germline V lookup: CDR1 MDHEN, CDR2 SYDVKM. The CDR3 spans 15 residues. V dropped 6 bases and J dropped 9 bases, with 23 bases sitting between them. This chain's CDR3 is CASRLGASLRGKAFF. The CDR3 coding sequence is TGTGCCAGCAGACTGGGGGCCTCCCTAAGGGGGAAAGCTTTCTTT.

CDR3 sequence: CASSPRAHEQFF. CDR3 nucleotide sequence: TGTGCCAGCAGCCCCCGAGCCCATGAGCAGTTCTTC. The chain is built from TRBV28 and TRBJ2-1, with unresolved D. This CDR3 is 12 amino acids long. Germline CDR1 and CDR2: MDHEN and SYDVKM. Trimming took off 6 bases at V and 8 bases at J, with 11 bases between the two ends.

This rearrangement joins TRBV20-1 to TRBJ2-1, with D possibly being TRBD1 or TRBD2 (5 bases each). Germline CDR1 and CDR2: DFQATT and SNEGSKA (reference sequence). The CDR3 is 11 residues long. CDR3: CSRGEYNEQFF. CDR3 nucleotides: TGCAGCCGAGGGGAATACAATGAGCAGTTCTTC.

The J gene is TRBJ2-5, the V gene TRBV7-8; D not resolved. CDR1 is SGHVS, CDR2 FQNEAQ, per germline. The length of the CDR3 is 13 residues. The germline V and J ends were trimmed by 5 bases and 2 bases, with 9 bases remaining between them. This CDR3 is CASSPSEQETQYF. CDR3 sequence (DNA): TGTGCCAGCAGCCCCTCAGAACAAGAGACCCAGTACTTC.

The chain couples TRBV14 to TRBJ2-2, with 9 bases lining up with TRBD2. The CDR3 totals 16 residues. J gave up 7 bases and V 0 bases, and 6 bases lay outside the gene matches. Per germline, CDR1 SGHDN and CDR2 FVKESK. CDR3 sequence (DNA): TGTGCCAGCAGCCAAGAATTAGCGGGAGCAGGCGGGGAGCTGTTTTTT. Translation: CASSQELAGAGGELFF.

The chain links TRBV10-3 to TRBJ2-1; TRBD2 aligns across 8 bases. The germline V gene has CDR1 ENHRY and CDR2 SYGVKD. The CDR3 totals 18 residues. V gave up 1 base and J gave up 2 bases; unmatched junction bases: 10. Here the CDR3 reads CAISELGGHSGTYNEQFF. CDR3 coding DNA: TGTGCCATCAGTGAGTTGGGGGGGCATAGCGGGACCTACAATGAGCAGTTCTTC.

The rearrangement links TRBV15 to TRBJ1-3; D gene unclear. CDR3 length equals 12 residues. Trimming cost V 7 bases and J 4 bases, with 8 bases left between them. Looked up from germline, CDR1 is LNHNV and CDR2 is YYDKDF (reference sequence). The CDR3 region has the DNA TGTGCCACCAAACATACAGGAAACACCATATATTTT. As protein: CATKHTGNTIYF. Looking up the rest from reference TRBV15 and TRBJ1-3 gives the full variable domain: DAMVIQNPRYQVTQFGKPVTLSCSQTLNHNVMYWYQQKSSQAPKLLFHYYDKDFNNEADTPDNFQSRRPNTSFCFLDIRSPGLGDTAMYLCATKHTGNTIYFGEGSWLTVV.

This chain connects TRBV4-2 to TRBJ2-7; 8 bases line up with TRBD1. There are 14 residues in the CDR3. With 0 bases clipped from V and 6 bases from J, the junction kept 4 bases outside the gene matches. From germline, CDR1 is LGHNA and CDR2 YNFKEQ. CDR3 sequence: CASSQDGRGREQYF. The CDR3 DNA reads as TGTGCCAGCAGCCAAGACGGCAGGGGGCGCGAGCAGTACTTC.

V and J are TRBV11-2 and TRBJ2-7; TRBD2 is a possible D gene (7 bases). The CDR3 runs 16 residues. Trimming removed 1 base at V and 0 bases at J, with 13 bases between. CDR1 is SGHAT, CDR2 FQNNGV, per germline. The CDR3 here is CASSLVGGGNSYEQYF. CDR3 nucleotides: TGTGCCAGCAGCTTAGTAGGCGGGGGCAACTCCTACGAGCAGTACTTC. Full variable domain (missing parts from reference TRBV11-2 and TRBJ2-7): EAGVAQSPRYKIIEKRQSVAFWCNPISGHATLYWYQQILGQGPKLLIQFQNNGVVDDSQLPKDRFSAERLKGVDSTLKIQPAKLEDSAVYLCASSLVGGGNSYEQYFGPGTRLTVT.